This T cell receptor beta chain was documented in a study of graft-versus-host responses after intestinal transplantation. Regarding the study as a whole: Recipient marrow held GvH clones, some first seen in ileum or blood.

The table came from immunoSEQ multiplex PCR; TCRdb's copy has only in-frame clones and leaves some out. This table has 9,400 or so clones, approximately 33% appearing once. The germline V gene encodes CDR1 SEHNR and CDR2 FQNEAQ (reference sequence). The ends were cut back, 1 base at V and 4 bases at J, with 8 bases in the middle. This CDR3 has 14 residues. This clonotype was sampled from a human patient who received an intestinal transplant. The sequenced sample was alloreactive CD4+ T cells from a mixed lymphocyte reaction culture, obtained before intestinal transplant. Stated subset: CFSE-low proliferating T cells sorted from approximately 6-day pre-transplant mixed lymphocyte reaction (GvH or HvG direction). The genes are TRBV7-9 and TRBJ1-5, with D perhaps matching TRBD1 (5 bases). The chain's CDR3 is CASSLEAGNQPQHF. CDR3 in DNA: TGTGCCAGCAGCTTAGAGGCAGGGAATCAGCCCCAGCATTTT. Looking up the rest from reference TRBV7-9 and TRBJ1-5 gives the full variable domain: DTGVSQNPRHKITKRGQNVTFRCDPISEHNRLYWYRQTLGQGPEFLTYFQNEAQLEKSRLLSDRFSAERPKGSFSTLEIQRTEQGDSAMYLCASSLEAGNQPQHFGDGTRLSIL.